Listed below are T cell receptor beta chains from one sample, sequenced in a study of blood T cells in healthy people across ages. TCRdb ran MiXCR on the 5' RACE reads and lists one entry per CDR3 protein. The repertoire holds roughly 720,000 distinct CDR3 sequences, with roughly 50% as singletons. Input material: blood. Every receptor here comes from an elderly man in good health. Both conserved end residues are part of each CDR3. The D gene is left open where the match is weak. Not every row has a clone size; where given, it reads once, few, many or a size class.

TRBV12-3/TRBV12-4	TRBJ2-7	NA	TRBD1	TGTGCCAGCAGTTCGGGACAGCGTAGCGAGCAGTACTTC	CASSSGQRSEQYF
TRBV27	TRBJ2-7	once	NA	TGTGCCAGCAGTGCATCCCTAGGGCAGGGAAGCTACGAGCAGTACTTC	CASSASLGQGSYEQYF
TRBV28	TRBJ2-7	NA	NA	TGTGCCAGCAGTTTATGGCGCCACGAGCAGTACTTC	CASSLWRHEQYF
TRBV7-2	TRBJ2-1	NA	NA	TGTGCCAGCAGGCATAGGGAGGGTAGGGGGAACTACAATGAGCAGTTCTTC	CASRHREGRGNYNEQFF
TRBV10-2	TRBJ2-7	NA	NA	TGCGCCAGCAGTAACCCTTGGGGGGCGAGGCATCTCTACGAGCAGTACTTC	CASSNPWGARHLYEQYF
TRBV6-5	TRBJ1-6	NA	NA	TGTGCCAGCAGTTACTCGAATCAGGCCTCCTATAATTCACCCCTCCACTTT	CASSYSNQASYNSPLHF
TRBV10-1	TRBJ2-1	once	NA	TGCGCCAGCAGTGAAAATAGCTTGGGGTACAATGAGCAGTTCTTC	CASSENSLGYNEQFF
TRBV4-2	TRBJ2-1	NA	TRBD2	TGTGCCAGCAGCCAAGTGACTAGCGGGAACAATGAGCAGTTCTTC	CASSQVTSGNNEQFF
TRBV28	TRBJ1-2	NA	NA	TGTGCCAGCAGTTTTTCCGGTAGTGATAGAAGATATGGCTACACCTTC	CASSFSGSDRRYGYTF
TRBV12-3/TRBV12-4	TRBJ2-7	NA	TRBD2	TGTGCCAGCAGTCCACTAGCGACCGAGCAGTACTTC	CASSPLATEQYF
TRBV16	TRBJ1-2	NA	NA	TGTGCCAGCAGCCAGACGACAGGCAGTGGCTACACCTTC	CASSQTTGSGYTF
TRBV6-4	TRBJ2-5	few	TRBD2	TGTGCCAGCAGTGCTACTAGCGGGAGTTGGGAGACCCAGTACTTC	CASSATSGSWETQYF
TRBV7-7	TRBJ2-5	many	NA	TGTGCCAGCAGCTTGTCGGACTACTACCAAGAGACCCAGTACTTC	CASSLSDYYQETQYF
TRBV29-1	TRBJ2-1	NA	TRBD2	TGCAGCGCGCACTTATCTAGCGGGAATAACTACAATGAGCAGTTCTTC	CSAHLSSGNNYNEQFF
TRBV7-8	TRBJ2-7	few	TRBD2	TGTGCCAGCAGCTTAAGGGTGACTAGCGGGAGTGTCTACGAGCAGTACTTC	CASSLRVTSGSVYEQYF
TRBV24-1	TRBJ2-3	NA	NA	TGTGCCACCAGTGAGTCCACTGGGGGGAGCACAGATACGCAGTATTTT	CATSESTGGSTDTQYF
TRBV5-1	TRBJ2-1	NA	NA	TGCGCCAGCAGCTTGCCTTATAGCTCCTACAATGAGCAGTTCTTC	CASSLPYSSYNEQFF
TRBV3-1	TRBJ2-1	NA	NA	TGTGCCAGCAGCCAAGGGCTAGAGGGTTACAATGAGCAGTTCTTC	CASSQGLEGYNEQFF
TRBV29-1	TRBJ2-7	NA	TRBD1	TGCAGCGTTGTGGGACAGGGGGCCAGCGAGCAGTACTTC	CSVVGQGASEQYF
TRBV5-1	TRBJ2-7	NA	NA	TGCGCCAGCAGCAGTGGACTGCACGAAAAGTCCTGGGAGCAGTACTTC	CASSSGLHEKSWEQYF
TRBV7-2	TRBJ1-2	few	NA	TGTGCCAGCAGCCCCGTGGGGACGGGAGCTAACTATGGCTACACCTTC	CASSPVGTGANYGYTF
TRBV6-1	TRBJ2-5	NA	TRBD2	TGTGCCAGCAGCACTCCTACCGGAGGCAGCGGGAGGGCCCCCGATGTGACCCAGTACTTC	CASSTPTGGSGRAPDVTQYF
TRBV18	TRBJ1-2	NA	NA	TGTGCCAGCTCACCAGGGGGACGGTCCTATGATGGCTACACCTTC	CASSPGGRSYDGYTF
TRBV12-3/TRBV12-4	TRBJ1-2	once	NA	TGTGCCAGCAGTTTTCCTGCGGGTGGCTACACCTTC	CASSFPAGGYTF
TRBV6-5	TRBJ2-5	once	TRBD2	TGTGCCAGCAGTTACTCGACTAGCGGGAGGGCCCAGTACTTC	CASSYSTSGRAQYF
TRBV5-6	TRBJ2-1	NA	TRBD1	TGTGCCAGCAGCACTTTAGGGACAGGCCCCTACAATGAGCAGTTCTTC	CASSTLGTGPYNEQFF
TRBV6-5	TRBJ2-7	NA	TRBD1	TGTGCCAGCAGAATCACAGGGGGCGAGCAGTACTTC	CASRITGGEQYF
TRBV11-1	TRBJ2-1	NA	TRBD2	TGTGCCAGCAGCAACTATCGAAAATCTGGACTAGCGGGAGTAGCTTCGAATGAGCAGTTCTTC	CASSNYRKSGLAGVASNEQFF
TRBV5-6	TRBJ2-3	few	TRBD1	TGTGCCAGCAGCCACGAGAACCGACAGGGTCCGTCAAGGGCAGATACGCAGTATTTT	CASSHENRQGPSRADTQYF
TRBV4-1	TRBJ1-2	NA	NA	TGCGCCAGCAGCCACTACAGCTATGGCTACACCTTC	CASSHYSYGYTF
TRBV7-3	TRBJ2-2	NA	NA	TGTGCCAGCAGCTTTGTCCCGAACACCGGGGAGCTGTTTTTT	CASSFVPNTGELFF
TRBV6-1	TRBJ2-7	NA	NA	TGTGCCAGCAGTGAGAGGGCGGGTTCCTACGAGCAGTACTTC	CASSERAGSYEQYF
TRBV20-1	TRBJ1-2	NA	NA	TGCAGTGCTAGAGATGAGGGGCGGCCGAATCTCTATGGCTACACCTTC	CSARDEGRPNLYGYTF
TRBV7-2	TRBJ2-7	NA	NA	TGTGCCAGCAGCTTCGTCCCGGGCCAAGACGAGCAGTACTTC	CASSFVPGQDEQYF
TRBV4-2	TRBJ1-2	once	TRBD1	TGTGCCAGCAGCCGAGAGTGGGACAGCCTTAACTATGGCTACACCTTC	CASSREWDSLNYGYTF
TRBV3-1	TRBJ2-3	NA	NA	TGTGCCAGCAGCCAATCGACCTCCTCATACGCGTATTTT	CASSQSTSSYAYF
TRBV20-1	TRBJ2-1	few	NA	TGCAGTGCCGCTAAGGATTCGGGTGAGCAGTTCTTC	CSAAKDSGEQFF
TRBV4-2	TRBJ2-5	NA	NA	TGTGCCAGCAGCCAAGAAGGCAAGGAGACCCAGTACTTC	CASSQEGKETQYF